The T cell receptor beta chain under discussion was sequenced for a study of beta chain features in type 1 diabetes. Overall study: Cells sorted and examined across all samples totaled roughly 98 million.

In the case of this clone: Its antigen remains unidentified.

The germline V gene has CDR1 SNHLY and CDR2 FYNNEI. V lost 4 bases, J lost 2 bases, and 6 bases stayed unmatched. The CDR3 consists of 16 residues. Expressed TCRB transcripts were sequenced because the entire RNA isolate underwent reverse transcription. Only in-frame clones appear in the TCRdb table, and some are missing; sequencing was by immunoSEQ multiplex PCR. The sample carries 200,000 to 250,000 clones, roughly a tenth recorded once. Study-wide results and caveats: When Type 1 diabetes patients were examined, their TCRB CDR3s proved moderately but significantly shorter in all four CD4+ subsets.

The receptor comes from a man aged 18-30 years in good health. The chain joins TRBV2 to TRBJ2-5, with TRBD2 matching over 11 bases. Sequencing was performed on central memory CD4+ T cells from blood. The CDR3 DNA is TGTGCCAGCAGTGCGGGACTAGCGGCGAAACAAGAGACCCAGTACTTC. Encoded protein: CASSAGLAAKQETQYF.